The 19 T cell receptor beta chains presented below share a single source sample, sequenced in a study of blood T cell repertoires in COVID-19. Method: immunoSEQ multiplex PCR; TCRdb's copy keeps in-frame clones and lacks some. Of about 78,000 clones in the sample, approximately 90% were seen once. Input material: peripheral blood. The receptors shown here come from a woman of 80 years or more with acute or convalescent COVID-19.

This clone was seen a single time. The V and J genes are TRBV28 and TRBJ2-4; 11 positions agree with TRBD2. The CDR3 contains 18 residues. Germline V CDR1 and CDR2: MDHEN, SYDVKM. V lost 5 bases, J lost 1 base, and 10 bases stayed unmatched. This chain's CDR3 is CASSAASGRWGAKNIQYF. The CDR3 bases are TGTGCCAGCAGTGCCGCTAGCGGGAGGTGGGGGGCCAAAAACATTCAGTACTTC.

The rearrangement uses TRBV5-8 and TRBJ2-5, with D perhaps TRBD2 (6 bases). V was trimmed by 4 bases and J by 7 bases, leaving 17 bases between them. There are 14 residues in the CDR3. Germline CDR1 is SGHTS and CDR2 is YDEGEE. For the CDR3, the DNA is TGTGCCAGCAGCGGCGGGACCGCGATGGGGACCCAGTACTTC. Protein: CASSGGTAMGTQYF.

The J gene is TRBJ2-2, the V gene TRBV9; TRBD1 aligns across 9 bases. Germline V lookup: CDR1 SGDLS, CDR2 YYNGEE. V lost 5 bases and J lost 6; bases outside the gene matches: 8. The CDR3 extends over 15 amino acids. CDR3 bases: TGTGCCAGCAGGGCCGGGACAGGGTTCTCCGGGGAGCTGTTTTTT. Residues: CASRAGTGFSGELFF.

Notes on this clone: This CDR3 is also generated by other DNA sequences in the sample. V gene TRBV9 combines with J gene TRBJ1-5, with D unclear. The V end lost 0 bases, the J end lost 3 bases, and 10 bases lay between the germline ends. This CDR3 region has 15 residues. Per the germline V gene, CDR1 is SGDLS and CDR2 is YYNGEE. Written as DNA, the CDR3 is TGTGCCAGCAGCGTAGATGGGCAGCCCAATCAGCCCCAGCATTTT. Amino acids: CASSVDGQPNQPQHF.

This clone has a single count. The V gene is TRBV6-2 or TRBV6-3, the J gene TRBJ2-2; 13 bases align to TRBD2. V shed 0 bases and J 9 bases; nucleotides not matched to a gene: 7. CDR1 MNHEY and CDR2 SVGEGT come from the germline V gene. CDR3 size: 17 residues. The chain's CDR3 is CASSYSILAGGPRELFF. The DNA of the CDR3 is TGTGCCAGCAGTTACTCGATACTAGCGGGGGGGCCCCGGGAGCTGTTTTTT.

The chain carries TRBV27 and TRBJ1-5; TRBD1 matches at 9 bases. The junction had 12 bases not matched to a gene; V was cut back by 6 bases and J by 6 bases. Looked up from germline, CDR1 is MNHEY and CDR2 is SMNVEV (reference sequence). CDR3 length: 16 residues. The CDR3 nucleotides are TGTGCCAGCAGCCGCGGACAGGGGATAGCTTCTCAGCCCCAGCATTTT. Encoded protein: CASSRGQGIASQPQHF.

V is TRBV5-8 and J is TRBJ2-2; possible D gene TRBD2, 6 bases. The CDR3 sequence is 14 residues long. The V gene's germline CDR1 is SGHTS and CDR2 YDEGEE. V was trimmed by 4 bases and J by 3 bases, leaving 10 bases between them. CDR3 region: CASSAGPYTGELFF. CDR3 coding DNA: TGTGCCAGCAGCGCGGGACCGTACACCGGGGAGCTGTTTTTT. Filled out from reference TRBV5-8 and TRBJ2-2, the complete variable domain reads EAGVTQSPTHLIKTRGQQATLRCSPISGHTSVYWYQQALGLGLQFLLWYDEGEERNRGNFPPRFSGRQFPNYSSELNVNALELEDSALYLCASSAGPYTGELFFGEGSRLTVL.

The gene calls are TRBV11-2 and TRBJ2-7; 9 positions agree with TRBD1. Losses at the gene ends were 1 base for V and 1 base for J; bases not matched to a gene: 5. Germline-derived CDR1 and CDR2 are SGHAT and FQNNGV. The CDR3 length is 16 residues. The CDR3 is CASSLVGQGFSYEQYF. CDR3 in DNA: TGTGCCAGCAGCTTAGTGGGACAGGGATTTTCCTACGAGCAGTACTTC.

The V call is TRBV5-1, the J call TRBJ1-6, with TRBD1 matching 7 bases. Germline V gene sequence: CDR1 SGHRS, CDR2 YFSETQ. The CDR3 length is 15 residues. V lost 4 bases, J lost 10 bases, and 11 bases stayed unmatched. This CDR3 reads CASSPKGTGESPLHF. As DNA, the CDR3 is TGCGCCAGCAGCCCTAAGGGCACAGGGGAATCACCCCTCCACTTT.

This clone showed up just once. The gene calls are TRBV5-1 and TRBJ1-1, with 7 nucleotides matching TRBD1. The V segment lost 3 bases and the J segment 0 bases; nucleotides outside the gene matches: 8. CDR1 is SGHRS and CDR2 is YFSETQ in the germline V gene. The CDR3 totals 16 residues. In DNA, the CDR3 is TGCGCCAGCAGCTCCGACAGGGCCGCTATGAACACTGAAGCTTTCTTT. Translated: CASSSDRAAMNTEAFF.

The chain employs TRBV4-2 and TRBJ1-2; D possibly corresponds to TRBD1 (5 bases). Trimming removed 3 bases from V and 4 bases from J, with 12 bases in between. The CDR3 has 14 amino acids. CDR1 is LGHNA and CDR2 is YNFKEQ in the germline V gene. CDR3 sequence reads: CASSQEGQGYGYTF. The CDR3 nucleotides are TGTGCCAGCAGCCAGGAAGGGCAGGGCTATGGCTACACCTTC.

The CDR3 sequence is CASSQGLRQGYGYTF. CDR3 nucleotides: TGCGCCAGCAGCCAAGGTCTTCGACAGGGGTATGGCTACACCTTC. This sequence joins TRBV4-3 and TRBJ1-2; 8 nucleotides agree with TRBD1. V gave up 1 base and J gave up 5 bases; unmatched junction bases: 6. Looked up from germline, CDR1 is LGHNA and CDR2 is YSLEER. The CDR3 consists of 15 residues.

V gene TRBV7-2 combines with J gene TRBJ2-1; 7 bases match TRBD1. Germline V CDR1 and CDR2: SGHTA, FQGNSA. Losses at the gene ends were 6 bases for V and 2 bases for J; bases not matched to a gene: 7. The CDR3 loop spans 15 amino acids. CDR3 in DNA: TGTGCCAGCAGAAACGACAGGGCTACCTACAATGAGCAGTTCTTC. This sequence encodes CASRNDRATYNEQFF. Complete variable domain (other parts from reference TRBV7-2 and TRBJ2-1): GAGVSQSPSNKVTEKGKDVELRCDPISGHTALYWYRQSLGQGLEFLIYFQGNSAPDKSGLPSDRFSAERTGGSVSTLTIQRTQQEDSAVYLCASRNDRATYNEQFFGPGTRLTVL.

Here the CDR3 reads CATSRDPTRGGGYTF. The CDR3 bases are TGTGCCACCAGCAGAGACCCAACGCGGGGTGGGGGCTACACCTTC. The chain links TRBV15 to TRBJ1-2; no reliable D call. Per the germline V gene, CDR1 is LNHNV and CDR2 is YYDKDF (reference sequence). V lost 0 bases and J lost 8, with 16 bases in between. The CDR3 consists of 15 residues.

The J gene is TRBJ1-5, the V gene TRBV19; D is possibly TRBD1 (6 bases). Germline V gene data show CDR1 as LNHDA and CDR2 as SQIVND (reference sequence). Trimming removed 5 bases from V and 0 bases from J, with 14 bases in between. The CDR3 covers 16 residues. CDR3 amino acids: CASSPYRADSNQPQHF. The CDR3 DNA is TGTGCCAGTAGTCCGTACAGGGCTGATAGCAATCAGCCCCAGCATTTT.

Note on this clone: The germline gene is not matched at one end of the junction; a read error may be the cause. CDR3 amino acids: CVSRTGTGGGYEQYF. The CDR3 coding sequence is TGTGTCAGCAGAACCGGGACAGGGGGAGGGTACGAGCAGTACTTC. This chain uses TRBV28 with TRBJ2-7, with TRBD1 matching over 11 bases. The CDR3 extends over 15 amino acids. Germline-derived CDR1 and CDR2 are MDHEN and SYDVKM.

The CDR3: CASSRRLGSRSYEQYF. CDR3 nucleotides: TGTGCCAGCTCACGACGACTAGGGTCGAGATCCTACGAGCAGTACTTC. The chain is built from TRBV18 and TRBJ2-7, with D maybe TRBD2 (6 bases). Germline CDR1 is KGHSH and CDR2 is LQKENI. The length of the CDR3 is 16 residues. V shed 4 bases and J shed 1 base, with 17 bases lying between them.

This clone occurred once. The chain combines TRBV10-3 with TRBJ2-3; 8 bases align to TRBD2. The CDR3 loop spans 15 amino acids. Germline-derived CDR1 and CDR2 are ENHRY and SYGVKD. Trimming at V came to 6 bases and at J to 0 bases, leaving 5 bases not matched to a gene. CDR3 coding DNA: TGTGCCATCAGCGCCAGCGGGAGTAGCACAGATACGCAGTATTTT. Translated: CAISASGSSTDTQYF.

The chain is built from TRBV5-4 and TRBJ1-3; D remains unclear. Germline CDR1 reads SGHNT; CDR2 reads YYREEE (reference sequence). With 0 bases removed from V and 4 bases from J, the gap between germline ends came to 8 bases. The CDR3 has 14 amino acids. The CDR3 spells CASSLAGFGNTIYF. As DNA, the CDR3 is TGTGCCAGCAGCTTGGCCGGGTTCGGAAACACCATATATTTT.